One and the same sample provided the 27 T cell receptor beta chains below, sequenced in a study of T cell repertoires in cytomegalovirus infection (dated by TCRdb to the late 2010s). Their antigens remain unidentified. Sequenced on an Illumina HiSeq 1500. Using fastp trimming at Q25 and MiXCR clonotype assembly, TCRdb reanalyzed the public sequencing data and kept in-frame beta chains. Every entry covers one CDR3 protein and lists the most common genes and DNA from its rows. The sample has 100,000 to 150,000 distinct CDR3 sequences on record, roughly 25% of them singletons. Approximately 35% of the sample rests with the top ten. Sequencing input: PBMCs, sequenced either directly or after in vitro stimulation (not recorded which). These receptors were collected from a human donor in good health (CMV status not recorded). Some clones in this sample may be carry-over from other donors' samples.

The chain links TRBV28 to TRBJ1-4, with 7 bases lining up with TRBD1. Trimming cost V 1 base and J 2 bases; bases outside gene matches: 4. Germline V lookup: CDR1 MDHEN, CDR2 SYDVKM. This CDR3 spans 16 amino acids. CDR3 DNA sequence: TGTGCCAGCAGTTTATATCTGGGACAGACTAATGAAAAACTGTTTTTT. Protein product: CASSLYLGQTNEKLFF. Combining the CDR3 with reference TRBV28 and TRBJ1-4 gives the whole variable domain DVKVTQSSRYLVKRTGEKVFLECVQDMDHENMFWYRQDPGLGLRLIYFSYDVKMKEKGDIPEGYSVSREKKERFSLILESASTNQTSMYLCASSLYLGQTNEKLFFGSGTQLSVL.

The chain is built from TRBV28 and TRBJ1-1, with D possibly matching TRBD1 (6 bases). CDR3 length equals 15 residues. V was pared by 3 bases and J by 1 base, with 12 bases between. Germline V gene lookup returns CDR1 MDHEN and CDR2 SYDVKM. The CDR3 reads CASSFPVQGNTEAFF. In DNA, the CDR3 is TGTGCCAGCAGTTTCCCTGTACAGGGGAACACTGAAGCTTTCTTT.

A few counts support this clonotype. This rearrangement joins TRBV7-2 to TRBJ2-2; 7 bases fit TRBD1. The trim removed 3 bases at V and 6 bases at J, leaving 4 bases unmatched. From germline, CDR1 is SGHTA and CDR2 FQGNSA. This CDR3 is 14 amino acids long. CDR3 in DNA: TGTGCCAGCAGCTTTAGACAGGGTCCCGGGGAGCTGTTTTTT. It is translated as CASSFRQGPGELFF. Supplemented by reference TRBV7-2 and TRBJ2-2, the full variable domain reads GAGVSQSPSNKVTEKGKDVELRCDPISGHTALYWYRQSLGQGLEFLIYFQGNSAPDKSGLPSDRFSAERTGGSVSTLTIQRTQQEDSAVYLCASSFRQGPGELFFGEGSRLTVL.

The sample holds many counts of this clonotype. The CDR3 is CASSPLRVGLAGDEQYF. CDR3 DNA sequence: TGTGCCAGCAGTCCCCTTAGAGTAGGACTAGCGGGAGACGAGCAGTACTTC. The chain uses TRBV12-3 or TRBV12-4 and TRBJ2-7; 13 bases line up with TRBD2. The CDR3 totals 17 residues. V shed 5 bases, J shed 5 bases, and the junction held 12 bases outside the gene matches.

There are a few counts of this clonotype. The gene calls are TRBV4-3 and TRBJ1-4, with TRBD1 matching over 8 bases. Germline CDR1 is LGHNA and CDR2 is YSLEER. The CDR3 extends over 15 amino acids. V trimming: 1 base; J trimming: 7 bases; junction bases outside the gene matches: 5. In nucleotides, the CDR3 is TGCGCCAGCAGCCAAGGGCGGACAGGGCCTGAAAAACTGTTTTTT. Protein sequence: CASSQGRTGPEKLFF.

J is TRBJ2-1 and V is TRBV6-2 or TRBV6-3; the D is unclear. V was trimmed by 3 bases and J by 8 bases, leaving 17 bases between them. The CDR3 extends over 15 amino acids. Per germline, CDR1 MNHEY and CDR2 SVGEGT. In nucleotides, the CDR3 is TGTGCCAGCAGTTATAAAGTGACGGCTCGGGATGAGCAGTTCTTC. This encodes CASSYKVTARDEQFF.

In its sample, this clonotype was seen a few times. The chain couples TRBV6-5 to TRBJ2-3; 10 bases agree with TRBD1. Germline V lookup: CDR1 MNHEY, CDR2 SVGAGI. The CDR3 extends over 15 amino acids. The ends lost 5 bases at V and 4 bases at J; junction bases unmatched: 6. CDR3 bases: TGTGCCAGCAGTACCGGGACAGGGGTACCAGATACGCAGTATTTT. This sequence encodes CASSTGTGVPDTQYF.

The chain uses TRBV7-2 and TRBJ1-6; D unclear. The germline CDR1 and CDR2 sequences are SGHTA and FQGNSA. Trimming shortened V by 4 bases and J by 7 bases, and 14 bases separated the two germline ends. The CDR3 consists of 15 residues. This CDR3 is CASSSRGNRNSPLHF. CDR3 DNA sequence: TGTGCCAGCAGCTCAAGAGGGAATCGGAATTCACCCCTCCACTTT.

J is TRBJ1-1 and V is TRBV7-4; D gene ambiguous. Germline V gene sequence: CDR1 SGHVT, CDR2 SQSDAQ. Trimming removed 1 base at V and 5 bases at J, with 11 bases between. This CDR3 comprises 14 residues. CDR3 nucleotides: TGTGCCAGCAGCTTAGTGGCGTTAAGTACTGAAGCTTTCTTT. It specifies CASSLVALSTEAFF.

This clonotype was detected only once. The rearrangement joins TRBV7-9 to TRBJ1-2; 9 nucleotides line up with TRBD1. The CDR3 has 16 residues. Germline trimming cut 3 bases from V and 4 bases from J; bases unmatched to any gene: 9. Germline V gene data show CDR1 as SEHNR and CDR2 as FQNEAQ (reference sequence). The CDR3 sequence is CASSFFGTGSGYGYTF. The CDR3 nucleotides are TGTGCCAGCAGCTTCTTCGGGACAGGGTCGGGCTATGGCTACACCTTC.

Worth noting for this clonotype: This may be a read error: a much more frequent sequence differs by one nucleotide. The genes are TRBV7-3 and TRBJ2-3, with TRBD1 matching 9 bases. The end of the DNA is better explained by TRBJ1-5, so the J call may be wrong. This CDR3 has 15 residues. Germline loops: CDR1 SGHTA, CDR2 FQGTGA. The chain's CDR3 is CASSWDRAYTDTQHF. The CDR3 region has the DNA TGTGCCAGCAGCTGGGACAGGGCTTACACAGATACGCAGCATTTT.

This clonotype was counted a few times. V usage is TRBV20-1 and J usage is TRBJ2-5; 8 bases match TRBD1. J was trimmed by 5 bases and V by 1 base; bases with no gene match: 6. Per germline, CDR1 DFQATT and CDR2 SNEGSKA (reference sequence). The CDR3 has 14 amino acids. This chain's CDR3 is CSARVTGAGETQYF. Here the CDR3 DNA reads TGCAGTGCTAGAGTGACAGGGGCCGGCGAGACCCAGTACTTC.

This clonotype has a handful of counts. The chain is built from TRBV6-2 or TRBV6-3 and TRBJ2-2, with 7 bases fitting TRBD2. In germline, CDR1 is MNHEY, CDR2 SVGEGT. The CDR3 has 15 amino acids. V shed 6 bases and J 0 bases; nucleotides not matched to a gene: 4. The CDR3 DNA is TGTGCCAGCAGCGGGAGGCGGACGAACACCGGGGAGCTGTTTTTT. Translation gives CASSGRRTNTGELFF.

The rearrangement uses TRBV15 and TRBJ1-2; 7 positions match TRBD1. Trimming removed 7 bases from V and 8 bases from J; junction bases left unmatched: 13. CDR3 length equals 14 residues. Germline V gene lookup returns CDR1 LNHNV and CDR2 YYDKDF (reference sequence). The CDR3 DNA is TGTGCCACCACAACGAGAAAGGGGGCATCGGGCTACACCTTC. It specifies CATTTRKGASGYTF.

This clonotype was seen only a few times. CDR3 in DNA: TGCAGTGCTAGGGGGGAGGTTGGCACAGATACGCAGTATTTT. It translates to CSARGEVGTDTQYF. The chain is built from TRBV20-1 and TRBJ2-3; D is perhaps TRBD2 (6 bases). The CDR3 is 14 residues long. Trimming cost V 3 bases and J 1 base, with 11 bases left between them. Germline assignment: CDR1 DFQATT and CDR2 SNEGSKA (reference sequence).

This clonotype was found a few times. The gene calls are TRBV11-2 and TRBJ1-1; D is ambiguous. Trimming cost V 1 base and J 1 base, with 13 bases left between them. CDR1 is SGHAT, CDR2 FQNNGV, per germline. This CDR3 has 16 amino acids. The CDR3 DNA sequence: TGTGCCAGCAGCTTAGGAGGAATCAGCGGGAACACTGAAGCTTTCTTT. Protein: CASSLGGISGNTEAFF.

This clonotype has just a few counts. The rearrangement joins TRBV10-3 to TRBJ2-5, with D perhaps matching TRBD1 (6 bases). The CDR3 is 14 amino acids. Per the germline V gene, CDR1 is ENHRY and CDR2 is SYGVKD. V was cut by 6 bases and J by 2 bases, with 13 bases left in between. The CDR3 region is CAIRRTATQETQYF. CDR3 nucleotides: TGTGCCATCAGGAGGACAGCAACGCAAGAGACCCAGTACTTC.

A few counts support this clonotype. The chain carries TRBV24-1 and TRBJ2-1; 9 bases fit TRBD1. The V gene end was trimmed by 7 bases and the J gene end by 8 bases; junction bases not matched to a gene: 11. The CDR3 totals 15 residues. Looked up from germline, CDR1 is KGHDR and CDR2 is SFDVKD. The chain's CDR3 is CATRTSGTGMYEQFF. In DNA, the CDR3 is TGTGCCACCAGGACTTCCGGGACAGGGATGTATGAGCAGTTCTTC.

J is TRBJ2-3 and V is TRBV7-3; TRBD1 aligns across 8 bases. From germline, CDR1 is SGHTA and CDR2 FQGTGA. J lost 4 bases, V lost 4 bases, and 4 bases had no gene match. The CDR3 runs 14 residues. The CDR3: CASSSGQGPDTQYF. CDR3 bases: TGTGCCAGCAGCTCAGGACAGGGACCAGATACGCAGTATTTT.

The J gene is TRBJ2-5, the V gene TRBV7-2, with D perhaps TRBD1 or TRBD2 (5 bases each). V lost 5 bases, J lost 2 bases, and 15 bases lay in between. The CDR3 extends over 15 amino acids. In germline, CDR1 is SGHTA, CDR2 FQGNSA. CDR3 in amino acids: CASSILRDQQETQYF. As DNA, the CDR3 is TGTGCCAGCAGCATTCTCCGGGACCAACAAGAGACCCAGTACTTC.

Ten or more counts support this clonotype. The rearrangement joins TRBV7-2 to TRBJ2-3, with D possibly matching TRBD1 (6 bases). Germline CDR1 SGHTA, CDR2 FQGNSA. Deletions cut 5 bases from V and 4 bases from J, with 10 bases between. The CDR3 has 13 amino acids. CDR3 sequence (DNA): TGTGCCAGCAGCCTCCGACAGGCAGATACGCAGTATTTT. This translates into CASSLRQADTQYF. Using reference TRBV7-2 and TRBJ2-3 for the parts outside the CDR3, the full variable domain is GAGVSQSPSNKVTEKGKDVELRCDPISGHTALYWYRQSLGQGLEFLIYFQGNSAPDKSGLPSDRFSAERTGGSVSTLTIQRTQQEDSAVYLCASSLRQADTQYFGPGTRLTVL.

This clonotype turned up a few times. The chain is built from TRBV4-3 and TRBJ2-2; perhaps TRBD1 as D (6 bases). Trimming cost V 0 bases and J 6 bases, with 14 bases left between them. CDR1 LGHNA and CDR2 YSLEER come from the germline V gene. There are 16 residues in the CDR3. CDR3 sequence reads: CASSQDGGGYAGELFF. The CDR3, as DNA: TGCGCCAGCAGCCAAGATGGGGGCGGGTATGCCGGGGAGCTGTTTTTT.

A few counts support this clonotype. This sequence joins TRBV19 and TRBJ2-1; D not resolved. V was pared by 3 bases and J by 6 bases, with 6 bases between. The CDR3 is 12 residues long. CDR1 LNHDA and CDR2 SQIVND come from the germline V gene (reference sequence). CDR3 in amino acids: CASSIQGNEQFF. The CDR3, as DNA: TGTGCCAGTAGTATTCAAGGCAATGAGCAGTTCTTC.

This clonotype was seen a handful of times. The V and J genes are TRBV7-9 and TRBJ2-1; D perhaps matches TRBD2 (7 bases). The germline gives CDR1 SEHNR, CDR2 FQNEAQ (reference sequence). CDR3 size: 16 residues. V was shortened by 5 bases and J by 5 bases, with 19 bases between the two germline ends. In DNA, the CDR3 is TGTGCCAGCAGCGTAGGGGGGGGGGCGACCCACAATGAGCAGTTCTTC. Amino acid sequence: CASSVGGGATHNEQFF.

There are a few counts of this clonotype. The V call is TRBV4-1, the J call TRBJ2-3, with 8 nucleotides matching TRBD2. Trimming cost V 0 bases and J 1 base; bases outside gene matches: 0. The V gene's germline CDR1 is MGHRA and CDR2 YSYEKL. This CDR3 has 15 residues. CDR3 protein: CASSQEAGGTDTQYF. The DNA for the CDR3 is TGCGCCAGCAGCCAAGAAGCGGGAGGCACAGATACGCAGTATTTT.

This clonotype was recorded many times. This CDR3 reads CASSLALANAGEQYF. The CDR3 nucleotides are TGTGCCAGCAGCTTAGCGCTAGCCAATGCGGGGGAGCAGTACTTC. This rearrangement joins TRBV7-9 to TRBJ2-7; tentatively, D is TRBD2 (6 bases). Germline-derived CDR1 and CDR2 are SEHNR and FQNEAQ (reference sequence). The V gene lost 0 bases and the J gene lost 7 bases, with 16 bases spanning the gap. The CDR3 sequence is 15 residues long.

This clonotype was found many times. The gene calls are TRBV6-2 or TRBV6-3 and TRBJ1-1, with 7 bases aligning to TRBD1. The V segment lost 6 bases and the J segment 5 bases; nucleotides outside the gene matches: 9. This CDR3 comprises 14 residues. Germline CDR1 reads MNHEY; CDR2 reads SVGEGT. The chain's CDR3 is CASRVHDRVTEAFF. The CDR3 DNA follows: TGTGCCAGCAGAGTCCACGACAGGGTAACTGAAGCTTTCTTT.